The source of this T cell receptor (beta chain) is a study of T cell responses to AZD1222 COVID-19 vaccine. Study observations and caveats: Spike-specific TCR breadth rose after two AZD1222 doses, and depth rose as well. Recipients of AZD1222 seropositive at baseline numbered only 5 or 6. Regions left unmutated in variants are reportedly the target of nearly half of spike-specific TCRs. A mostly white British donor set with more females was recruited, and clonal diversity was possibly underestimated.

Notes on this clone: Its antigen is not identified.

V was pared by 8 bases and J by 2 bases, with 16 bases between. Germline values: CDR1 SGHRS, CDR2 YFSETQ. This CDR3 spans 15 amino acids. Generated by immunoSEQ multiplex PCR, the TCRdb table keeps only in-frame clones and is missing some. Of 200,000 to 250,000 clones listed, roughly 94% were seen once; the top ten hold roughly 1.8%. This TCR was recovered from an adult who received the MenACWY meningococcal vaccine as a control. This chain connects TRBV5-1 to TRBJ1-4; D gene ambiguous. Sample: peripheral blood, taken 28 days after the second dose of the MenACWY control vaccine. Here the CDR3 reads CASGKGEGTNEKLFF. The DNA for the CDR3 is TGCGCCAGTGGTAAGGGAGAAGGGACTAATGAAAAACTGTTTTTT.